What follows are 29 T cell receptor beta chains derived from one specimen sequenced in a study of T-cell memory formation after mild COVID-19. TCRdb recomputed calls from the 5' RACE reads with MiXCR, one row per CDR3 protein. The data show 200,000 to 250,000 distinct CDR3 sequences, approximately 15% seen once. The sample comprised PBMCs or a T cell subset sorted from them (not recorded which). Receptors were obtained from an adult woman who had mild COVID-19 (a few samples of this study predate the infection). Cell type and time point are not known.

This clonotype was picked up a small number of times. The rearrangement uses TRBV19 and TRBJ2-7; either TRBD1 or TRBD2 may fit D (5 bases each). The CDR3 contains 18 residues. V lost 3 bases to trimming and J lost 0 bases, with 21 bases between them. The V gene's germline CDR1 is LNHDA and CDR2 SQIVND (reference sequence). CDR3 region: CASSMFSGPEVGSYEQYF. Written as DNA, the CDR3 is TGTGCCAGTAGTATGTTCTCGGGACCCGAGGTAGGCTCCTACGAGCAGTACTTC.

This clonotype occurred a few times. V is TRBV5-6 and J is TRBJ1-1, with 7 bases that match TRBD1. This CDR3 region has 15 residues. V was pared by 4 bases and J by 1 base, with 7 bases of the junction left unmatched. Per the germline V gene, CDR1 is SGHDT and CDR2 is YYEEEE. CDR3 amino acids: CASSTLGTANTEAFF. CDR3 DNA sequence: TGTGCCAGCAGCACCTTAGGGACAGCGAACACTGAAGCTTTCTTT.

CDR3 sequence (DNA): TGTGCCAGCAAGACAGGGAGGAATCAGCCCCAGCATTTT. As protein: CASKTGRNQPQHF. The chain has TRBV6-5 and TRBJ1-5; TRBD1 aligns across 7 bases. CDR3 length equals 13 residues. The germline V gene encodes CDR1 MNHEY and CDR2 SVGAGI. V was clipped by 7 bases and J by 4 bases; unmatched bases: 4.

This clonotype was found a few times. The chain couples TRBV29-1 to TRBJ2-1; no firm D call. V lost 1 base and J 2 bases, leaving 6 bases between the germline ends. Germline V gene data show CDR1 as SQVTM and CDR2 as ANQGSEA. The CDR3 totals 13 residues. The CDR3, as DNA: TGCAGCGTTGAAGGAAAGGCCTACAATGAGCAGTTCTTC. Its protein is CSVEGKAYNEQFF.

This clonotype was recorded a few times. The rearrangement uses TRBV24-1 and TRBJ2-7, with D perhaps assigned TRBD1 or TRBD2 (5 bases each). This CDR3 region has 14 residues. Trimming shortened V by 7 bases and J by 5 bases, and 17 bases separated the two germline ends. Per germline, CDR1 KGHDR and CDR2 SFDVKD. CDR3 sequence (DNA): TGTGCCACCAGCCCCGGTGAGGGGTCCCACGAGCAGTACTTC. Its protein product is CATSPGEGSHEQYF.

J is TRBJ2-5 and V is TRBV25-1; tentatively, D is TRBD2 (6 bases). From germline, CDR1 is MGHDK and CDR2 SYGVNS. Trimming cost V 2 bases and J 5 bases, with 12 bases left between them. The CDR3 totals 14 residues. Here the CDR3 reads CASSEGGEWETQYF. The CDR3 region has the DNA TGTGCCAGCAGTGAAGGCGGGGAGTGGGAGACCCAGTACTTC.

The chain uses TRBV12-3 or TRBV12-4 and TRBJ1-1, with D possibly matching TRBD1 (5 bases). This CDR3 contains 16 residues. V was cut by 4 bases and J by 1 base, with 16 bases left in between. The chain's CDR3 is CASSYNWGTSNTEAFF. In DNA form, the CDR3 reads TGTGCCAGCAGTTATAACTGGGGGACCTCGAACACTGAAGCTTTCTTT.

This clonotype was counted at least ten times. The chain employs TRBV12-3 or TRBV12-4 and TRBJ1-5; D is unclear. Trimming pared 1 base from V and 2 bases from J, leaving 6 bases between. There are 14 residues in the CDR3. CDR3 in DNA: TGTGCCAGCAGTTTAGGGGTTGGCAATCAGCCCCAGCATTTT. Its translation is CASSLGVGNQPQHF.

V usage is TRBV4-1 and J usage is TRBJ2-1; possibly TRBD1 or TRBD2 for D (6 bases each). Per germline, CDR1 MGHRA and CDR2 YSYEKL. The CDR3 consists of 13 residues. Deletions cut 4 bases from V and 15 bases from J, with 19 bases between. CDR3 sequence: CASSPQEGEVVFF. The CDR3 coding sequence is TGCGCCAGCAGCCCTCAGGAGGGGGAAGTAGTGTTCTTC.

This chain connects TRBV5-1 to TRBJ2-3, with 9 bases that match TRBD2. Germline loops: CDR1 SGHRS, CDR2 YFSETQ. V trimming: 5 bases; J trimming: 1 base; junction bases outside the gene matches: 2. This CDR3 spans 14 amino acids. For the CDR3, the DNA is TGCGCCAGCAGGTGGACTAGCGGCACAGATACGCAGTATTTT. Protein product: CASRWTSGTDTQYF.

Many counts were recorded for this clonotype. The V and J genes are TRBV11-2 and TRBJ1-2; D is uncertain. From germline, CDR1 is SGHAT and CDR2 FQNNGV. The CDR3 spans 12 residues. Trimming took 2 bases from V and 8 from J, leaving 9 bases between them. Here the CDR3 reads CASSLRTSGYTF. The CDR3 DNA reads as TGTGCCAGCAGCTTAAGGACCAGCGGCTACACCTTC.

The CDR3 nucleotides read TGTGCCAGCAGTGAATCGAGCATAGTGGCCAAAAACATTCAGTACTTC. Translating it yields CASSESSIVAKNIQYF. This chain links TRBV25-1 with TRBJ2-4; D unresolved. Germline V lookup: CDR1 MGHDK, CDR2 SYGVNS. The V end lost 1 base, the J end lost 1 base, and 11 bases lay between the germline ends. The CDR3 spans 16 residues.

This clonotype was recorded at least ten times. The CDR3 DNA reads TGTGCCAGCAGTTTAGGGACAGGCCCGTACCAAGAGACCCAGTACTTC. Its translation is CASSLGTGPYQETQYF. The chain is built from TRBV27 and TRBJ2-5; 8 positions agree with TRBD1. CDR3 size: 16 residues. V dropped 2 bases and J dropped 0; count of bases not matched to a gene: 5. Germline V gives CDR1 MNHEY, CDR2 SMNVEV (reference sequence).

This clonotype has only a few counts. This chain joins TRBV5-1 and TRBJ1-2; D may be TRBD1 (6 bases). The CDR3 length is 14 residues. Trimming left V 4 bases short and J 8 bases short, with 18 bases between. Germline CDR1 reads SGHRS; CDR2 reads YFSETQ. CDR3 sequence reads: CASSMKDSFGGYTF. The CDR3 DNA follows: TGCGCCAGCAGCATGAAGGACAGCTTCGGGGGCTACACCTTC.

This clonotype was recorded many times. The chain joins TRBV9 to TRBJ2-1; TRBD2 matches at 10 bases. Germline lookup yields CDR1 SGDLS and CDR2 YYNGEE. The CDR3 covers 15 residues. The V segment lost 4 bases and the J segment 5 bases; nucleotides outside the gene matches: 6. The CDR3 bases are TGTGCCAGCAGCCTTAGCGGGGGGCCCAACAATGAGCAGTTCTTC. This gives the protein CASSLSGGPNNEQFF.

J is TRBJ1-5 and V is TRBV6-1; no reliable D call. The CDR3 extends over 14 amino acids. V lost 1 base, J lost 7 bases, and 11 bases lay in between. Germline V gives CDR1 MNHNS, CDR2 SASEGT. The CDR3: CASSEGAGRQPQHF. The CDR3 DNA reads TGTGCCAGCAGTGAAGGGGCAGGCCGCCAGCCCCAGCATTTT.

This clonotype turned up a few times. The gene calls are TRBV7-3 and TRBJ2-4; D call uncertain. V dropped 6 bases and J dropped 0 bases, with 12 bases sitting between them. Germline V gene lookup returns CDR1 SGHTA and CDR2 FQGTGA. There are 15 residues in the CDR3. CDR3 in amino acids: CASRLGSLAKNIQYF. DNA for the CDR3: TGTGCCAGCAGGTTGGGAAGTCTAGCCAAAAACATTCAGTACTTC.

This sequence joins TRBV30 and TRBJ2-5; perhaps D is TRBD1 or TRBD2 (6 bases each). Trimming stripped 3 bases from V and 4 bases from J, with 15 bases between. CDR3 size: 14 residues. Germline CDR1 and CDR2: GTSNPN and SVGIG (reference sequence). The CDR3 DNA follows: TGTGCCTGGAGCCAGAGCGGAGGGGGAGAGACCCAGTACTTC. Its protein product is CAWSQSGGGETQYF.

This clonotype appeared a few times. CDR3 nucleotide sequence: TGTGCCAGCAGCAATGGACTAGGAAACACCGGGGAGCTGTTTTTT. It yields the protein CASSNGLGNTGELFF. The genes are TRBV7-2 and TRBJ2-2; TRBD2 aligns across 7 bases. CDR1 SGHTA and CDR2 FQGNSA come from the germline V gene. The CDR3 sequence is 15 residues long. Trimming took 5 bases from V and 2 from J; bases not matched to a gene: 5.

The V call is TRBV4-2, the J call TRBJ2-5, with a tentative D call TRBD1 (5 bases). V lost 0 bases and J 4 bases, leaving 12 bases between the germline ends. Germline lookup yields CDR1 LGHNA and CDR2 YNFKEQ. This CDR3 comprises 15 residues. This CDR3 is CASSQDLGRGETQYF. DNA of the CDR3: TGTGCCAGCAGCCAAGACCTGGGGCGAGGAGAGACCCAGTACTTC.

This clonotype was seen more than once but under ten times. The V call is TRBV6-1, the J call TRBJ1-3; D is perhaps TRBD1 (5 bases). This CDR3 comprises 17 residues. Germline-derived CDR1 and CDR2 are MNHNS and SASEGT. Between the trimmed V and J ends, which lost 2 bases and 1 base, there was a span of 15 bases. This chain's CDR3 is CASSEPGDPRSGNTIYF. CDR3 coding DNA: TGTGCCAGCAGTGAACCGGGGGATCCTCGGTCTGGAAACACCATATATTTT.

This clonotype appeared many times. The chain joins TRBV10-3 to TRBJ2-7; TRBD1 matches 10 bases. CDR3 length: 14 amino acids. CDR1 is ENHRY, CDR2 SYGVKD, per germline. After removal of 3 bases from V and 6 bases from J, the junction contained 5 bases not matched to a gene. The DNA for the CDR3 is TGTGCCATCAGTGAAGACAGGGGGCGGATCGAGCAGTACTTC. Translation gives CAISEDRGRIEQYF.

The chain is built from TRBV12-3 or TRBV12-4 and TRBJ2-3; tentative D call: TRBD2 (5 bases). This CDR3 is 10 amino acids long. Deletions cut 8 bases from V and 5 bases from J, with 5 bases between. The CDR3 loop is CASGRDTQYF. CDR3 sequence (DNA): TGTGCCAGCGGGAGAGATACGCAGTATTTT.

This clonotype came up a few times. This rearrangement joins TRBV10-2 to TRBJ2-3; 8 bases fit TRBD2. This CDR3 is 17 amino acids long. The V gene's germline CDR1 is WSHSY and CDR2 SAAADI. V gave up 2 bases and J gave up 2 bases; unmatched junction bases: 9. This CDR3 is CASSEDLTSGNTDTQYF. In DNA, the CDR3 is TGCGCCAGCAGTGAGGATCTAACTAGCGGAAACACAGATACGCAGTATTTT.

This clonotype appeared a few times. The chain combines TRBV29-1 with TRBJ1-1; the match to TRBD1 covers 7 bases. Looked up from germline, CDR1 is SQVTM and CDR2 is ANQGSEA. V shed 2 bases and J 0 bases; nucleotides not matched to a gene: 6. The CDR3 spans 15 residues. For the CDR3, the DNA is TGCAGCGTTGAAATGGACAGGCTTTTGAACACTGAAGCTTTCTTT. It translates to CSVEMDRLLNTEAFF.

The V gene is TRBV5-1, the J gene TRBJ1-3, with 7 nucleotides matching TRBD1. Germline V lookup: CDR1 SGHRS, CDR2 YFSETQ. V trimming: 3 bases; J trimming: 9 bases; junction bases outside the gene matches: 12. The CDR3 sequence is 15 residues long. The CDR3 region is CASSSGDSSGGTIYF. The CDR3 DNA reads TGCGCCAGCAGCTCAGGGGACAGCTCTGGAGGCACCATATATTTT.

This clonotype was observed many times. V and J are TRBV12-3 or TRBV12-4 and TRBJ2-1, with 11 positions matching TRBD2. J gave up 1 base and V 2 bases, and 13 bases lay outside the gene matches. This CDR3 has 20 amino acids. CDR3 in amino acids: CASSLSPGSGGGNSYNEQFF. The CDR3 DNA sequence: TGTGCCAGCAGTTTATCCCCCGGTAGCGGGGGGGGGAATTCCTACAATGAGCAGTTCTTC.

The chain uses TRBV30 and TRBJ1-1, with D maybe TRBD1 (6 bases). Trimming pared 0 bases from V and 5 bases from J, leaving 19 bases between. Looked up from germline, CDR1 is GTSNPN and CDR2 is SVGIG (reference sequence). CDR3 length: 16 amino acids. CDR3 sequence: CAWSVGQGYGWTEAFF. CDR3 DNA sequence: TGTGCCTGGAGTGTAGGGCAGGGGTATGGATGGACTGAAGCTTTCTTT.

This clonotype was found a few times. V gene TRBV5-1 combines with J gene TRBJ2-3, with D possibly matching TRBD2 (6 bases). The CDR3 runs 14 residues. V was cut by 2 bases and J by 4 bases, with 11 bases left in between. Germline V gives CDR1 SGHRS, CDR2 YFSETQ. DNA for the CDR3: TGCGCCAGCAGCTTCTCGGGAGTCTCAGATACGCAGTATTTT. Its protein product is CASSFSGVSDTQYF. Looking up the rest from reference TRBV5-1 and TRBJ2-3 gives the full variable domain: KAGVTQTPRYLIKTRGQQVTLSCSPISGHRSVSWYQQTPGQGLQFLFEYFSETQRNKGNFPGRFSGRQFSNSRSEMNVSTLELGDSALYLCASSFSGVSDTQYFGPGTRLTVL.